This T cell receptor beta chain was obtained from a study of technical replicates of blood from a handful of donors. This clone showed up just once. Data came from immunoSEQ multiplex PCR; TCRdb stores just in-frame clones and leaves some out. The sample has tens of thousands of clones, about 90% seen once. CDR3 length: 15 amino acids. Unmatched junction bases numbered 4, after V lost 3 bases and J lost 5 bases. The V gene's germline CDR1 is MGHRA and CDR2 YSYEKL. The sample comprised T cells isolated from PBMCs. This clonotype was sampled from a human donor in good health. The V gene is TRBV4-1, the J gene TRBJ2-2, with 9 bases aligning to TRBD2. The CDR3 region is CASSHRLAVTGELFF. The CDR3 coding sequence is TGCGCCAGCAGCCATCGACTAGCGGTAACCGGGGAGCTGTTTTTT.